This T cell receptor beta chain was sequenced during a study of blood T cell repertoires in COVID-19. Study-wide background: The United States, Italy and Spain supplied acute and convalescent COVID-19 samples. In each case, the material was cDNA or gDNA derived from T cells, B-cell-depleted T cells, or PBMCs.

In the source study's methods: Reference gene primer amplification yielded estimated nucleated cell counts. The data were produced by immunoSEQ multiplex PCR, yet TCRdb's version contains in-frame clones alone and is incomplete. V and J calls and clone size are copied from that table; D and trimming were computed from the DNA. The data show approximately 72,000 clones, around 85% seen once. The CDR3 runs 16 residues. Trimming left V 3 bases short and J 5 bases short, with 16 bases between. In germline, CDR1 is SGHTA, CDR2 FQGNSA. J is TRBJ2-2 and V is TRBV7-2, with D possibly matching TRBD2 (7 bases). The sequenced sample consisted of peripheral blood. The TCR was taken from a woman of 80 years or more with active or convalescent COVID-19. Here the CDR3 reads CASSLQTGGPTGELFF. The CDR3 DNA reads TGTGCCAGCAGCTTGCAAACGGGGGGCCCTACCGGGGAGCTGTTTTTT.